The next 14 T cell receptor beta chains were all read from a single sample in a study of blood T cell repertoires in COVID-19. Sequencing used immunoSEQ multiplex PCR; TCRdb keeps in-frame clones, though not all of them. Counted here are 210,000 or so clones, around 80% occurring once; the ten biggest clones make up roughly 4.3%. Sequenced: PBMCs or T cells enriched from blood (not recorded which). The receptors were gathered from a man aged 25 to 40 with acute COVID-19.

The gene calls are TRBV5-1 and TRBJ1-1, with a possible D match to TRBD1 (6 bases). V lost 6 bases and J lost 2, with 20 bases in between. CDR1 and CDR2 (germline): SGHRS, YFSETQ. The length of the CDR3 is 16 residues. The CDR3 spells CASTPGQPMANTEAFF. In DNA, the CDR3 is TGCGCCAGCACGCCGGGACAACCAATGGCAAACACTGAAGCTTTCTTT.

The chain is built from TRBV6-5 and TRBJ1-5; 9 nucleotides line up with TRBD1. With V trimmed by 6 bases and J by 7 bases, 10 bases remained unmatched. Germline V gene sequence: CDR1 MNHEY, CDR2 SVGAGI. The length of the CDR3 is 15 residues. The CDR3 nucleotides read TGTGCCAGCAGACCGGGACAGGGAGCAGTACAGCCCCAGCATTTT. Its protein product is CASRPGQGAVQPQHF.

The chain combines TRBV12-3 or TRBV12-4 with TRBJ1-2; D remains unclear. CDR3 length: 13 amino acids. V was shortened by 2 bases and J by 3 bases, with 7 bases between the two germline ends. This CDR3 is CASSLSRYYGYTF. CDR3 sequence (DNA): TGTGCCAGCAGTTTATCCAGGTACTATGGCTACACCTTC.

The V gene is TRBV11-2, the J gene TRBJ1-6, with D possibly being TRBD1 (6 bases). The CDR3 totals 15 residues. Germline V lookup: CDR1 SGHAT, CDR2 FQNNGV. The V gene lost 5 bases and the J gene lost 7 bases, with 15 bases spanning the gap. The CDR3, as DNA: TGTGCCAGCAGCCCAGGGGTGGCGCAGAATTCACCCCTCCACTTT. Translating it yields CASSPGVAQNSPLHF.

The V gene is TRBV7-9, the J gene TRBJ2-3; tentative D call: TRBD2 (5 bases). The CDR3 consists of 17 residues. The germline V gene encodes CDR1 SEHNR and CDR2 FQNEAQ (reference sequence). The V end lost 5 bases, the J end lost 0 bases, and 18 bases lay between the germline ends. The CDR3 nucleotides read TGTGCCAGCAGCCCCGTCCTCCGGGAAATTAGCACAGATACGCAGTATTTT. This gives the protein CASSPVLREISTDTQYF.

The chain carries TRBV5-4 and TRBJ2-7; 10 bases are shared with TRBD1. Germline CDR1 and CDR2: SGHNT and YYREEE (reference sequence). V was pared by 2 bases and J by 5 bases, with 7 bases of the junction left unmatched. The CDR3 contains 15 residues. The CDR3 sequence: CASSLPGQGFHEQYF. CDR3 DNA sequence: TGTGCCAGCAGCTTACCGGGACAGGGGTTCCACGAGCAGTACTTC.

The CDR3 loop is CAISERQGTGSEQYF. The CDR3 DNA sequence: TGTGCCATCAGTGAGCGTCAAGGGACAGGGAGCGAGCAGTACTTC. This chain connects TRBV10-3 to TRBJ2-7, with 9 bases that match TRBD1. CDR3 size: 15 residues. CDR1 ENHRY and CDR2 SYGVKD come from the germline V gene. The ends lost 2 bases at V and 6 bases at J; junction bases unmatched: 8.

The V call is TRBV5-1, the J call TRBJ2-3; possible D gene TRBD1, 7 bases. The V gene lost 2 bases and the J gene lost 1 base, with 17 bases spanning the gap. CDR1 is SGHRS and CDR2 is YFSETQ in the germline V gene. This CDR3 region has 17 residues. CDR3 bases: TGCGCCAGCAGCTTTCCAGGGGGGCGGGTCGGCACAGATACGCAGTATTTT. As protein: CASSFPGGRVGTDTQYF.

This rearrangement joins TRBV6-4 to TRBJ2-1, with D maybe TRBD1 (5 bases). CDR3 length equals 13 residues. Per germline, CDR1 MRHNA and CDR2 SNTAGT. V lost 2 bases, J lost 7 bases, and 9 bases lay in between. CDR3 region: CASSDGAVNEQFF. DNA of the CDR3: TGTGCCAGCAGTGACGGGGCCGTGAATGAGCAGTTCTTC.

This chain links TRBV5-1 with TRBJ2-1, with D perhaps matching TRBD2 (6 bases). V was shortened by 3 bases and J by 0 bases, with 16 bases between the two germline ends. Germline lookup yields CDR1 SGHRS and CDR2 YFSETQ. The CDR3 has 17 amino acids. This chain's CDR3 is CASSSPAVGSSYNEQFF. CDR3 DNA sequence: TGCGCCAGCAGCTCCCCCGCGGTCGGGAGCTCCTACAATGAGCAGTTCTTC.

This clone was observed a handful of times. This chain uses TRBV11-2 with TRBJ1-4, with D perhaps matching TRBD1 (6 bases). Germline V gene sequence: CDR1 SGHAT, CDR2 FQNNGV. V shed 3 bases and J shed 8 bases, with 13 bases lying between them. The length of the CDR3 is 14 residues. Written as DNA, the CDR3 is TGTGCCAGCAGCTTTTTTCCTCAGGGGGAAAAACTGTTTTTT. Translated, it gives CASSFFPQGEKLFF.

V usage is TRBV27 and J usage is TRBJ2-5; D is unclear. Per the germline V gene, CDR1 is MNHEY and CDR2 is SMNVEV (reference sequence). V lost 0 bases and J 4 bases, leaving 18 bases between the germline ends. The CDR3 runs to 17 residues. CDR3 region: CASSLSYTPERPETQYF. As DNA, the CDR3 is TGTGCCAGCAGTTTATCATACACCCCAGAGCGTCCAGAGACCCAGTACTTC.

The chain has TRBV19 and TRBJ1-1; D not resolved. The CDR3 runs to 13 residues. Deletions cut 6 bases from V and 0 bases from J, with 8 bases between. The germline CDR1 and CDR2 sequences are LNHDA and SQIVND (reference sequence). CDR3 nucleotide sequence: TGTGCCAGTAGAGCTGGTGTGAACACTGAAGCTTTCTTT. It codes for CASRAGVNTEAFF.

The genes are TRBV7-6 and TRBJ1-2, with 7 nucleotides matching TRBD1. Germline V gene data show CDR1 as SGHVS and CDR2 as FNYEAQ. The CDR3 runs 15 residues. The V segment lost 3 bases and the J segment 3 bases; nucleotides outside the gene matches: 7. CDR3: CASSFDDRVDYGYTF. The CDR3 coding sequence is TGTGCCAGCAGCTTCGACGACAGGGTTGACTATGGCTACACCTTC.